These 9 T cell receptor beta chains were all obtained from the same sample, sequenced in a study of OX40 agonist ivuxolimab in advanced cancers. Produced via immunoSEQ multiplex PCR; TCRdb's table is partial and in-frame only. The sample includes roughly 80,000 clones, over 75% of them seen just once. The sequences come from CD4+ or CD8+ T cells sorted from blood, collected in a trial of the OX40 agonist ivuxolimab. These receptors originate from an adult with an advanced solid tumor such as melanoma, head and neck, liver or kidney cancer.

This clone was counted between two and nine times. V and J are TRBV20-1 and TRBJ1-2, with D maybe TRBD1 (5 bases). The CDR3 runs 11 residues. CDR1 and CDR2 (germline): DFQATT, SNEGSKA (reference sequence). V lost 3 bases and J 7 bases, leaving 9 bases between the germline ends. Written as DNA, the CDR3 is TGCAGTGCTAGGGGGGTGGTTGGCTACACCTTC. This gives the protein CSARGVVGYTF.

The CDR3 sequence is CSPGEYGYTF. CDR3 DNA sequence: TGCAGTCCAGGGGAGTATGGCTACACCTTC. V gene TRBV20-1 combines with J gene TRBJ1-2, with TRBD1 as a possible D gene (6 bases). This CDR3 has 10 residues. The germline gives CDR1 DFQATT, CDR2 SNEGSKA (reference sequence). V was clipped by 8 bases and J by 5 bases, with 9 bases between them.

Only one count was recorded for this clone. The rearrangement joins TRBV29-1 to TRBJ2-1; D call uncertain. CDR3 length: 11 residues. CDR1 is SQVTM and CDR2 is ANQGSEA in the germline V gene. With 3 bases removed from V and 8 bases from J, the gap between germline ends came to 8 bases. The CDR3 DNA reads as TGCAGCGTTGATTATGGGGATGAGCAGTTCTTC. This codes for CSVDYGDEQFF.

The chain is built from TRBV6-6 and TRBJ2-2; D unclear. Trimming removed 8 bases from V and 3 bases from J, with 7 bases in between. The CDR3 covers 12 residues. CDR1 MNHNY and CDR2 SVGAGI come from the germline V gene (reference sequence). This chain's CDR3 is CASSQDTGELFF. The DNA of the CDR3 is TGTGCCAGCTCTCAGGACACCGGGGAGCTGTTTTTT.

The rearrangement links TRBV5-1 to TRBJ1-5; perhaps TRBD1 as D (5 bases). Germline loops: CDR1 SGHRS, CDR2 YFSETQ. V lost 4 bases and J lost 6, with 14 bases in between. The CDR3 length is 14 residues. The CDR3 DNA sequence: TGCGCCAGCAGCCTCTCAGGGACCGGTCAGCCCCAGCATTTT. It translates to CASSLSGTGQPQHF.

This chain uses TRBV7-8 with TRBJ1-2; D is undetermined. The CDR3 consists of 13 residues. Trimming took off 2 bases at V and 1 base at J, with 5 bases between the two ends. The germline V gene encodes CDR1 SGHVS and CDR2 FQNEAQ. CDR3: CASSLTDNYGYTF. The CDR3, as DNA: TGTGCCAGCAGCTTAACGGATAACTATGGCTACACCTTC.

This chain links TRBV29-1 with TRBJ1-1, with D unresolved. V lost 4 bases and J 5 bases, leaving 11 bases between the germline ends. The CDR3 totals 12 residues. CDR1 and CDR2 (germline): SQVTM, ANQGSEA. CDR3 DNA: TGCAGCGTTGTAGAGGGCTCGACTGAAGCTTTCTTT. The encoded protein is CSVVEGSTEAFF.

This clone was observed a single time. The chain has TRBV4-1 and TRBJ1-4; unclear D gene. Per the germline V gene, CDR1 is MGHRA and CDR2 is YSYEKL. CDR3 length: 17 amino acids. Trimming took 0 bases from V and 3 from J, leaving 14 bases between them. The CDR3 nucleotides read TGCGCCAGCAGCCAAGAAACAAGGACCAAGGCTAATGAAAAACTGTTTTTT. Residues: CASSQETRTKANEKLFF.

The chain joins TRBV18 to TRBJ2-7, with D tentatively TRBD1 or TRBD2 (5 bases each). Germline V gene sequence: CDR1 KGHSH, CDR2 LQKENI. V lost 0 bases and J lost 5, with 17 bases in between. This CDR3 region has 16 residues. The CDR3 here is CASSPPGTRRSNEQYF. Written as DNA, the CDR3 is TGTGCCAGCTCACCACCCGGGACGCGAAGATCCAACGAGCAGTACTTC.